These T cell receptor beta chains were read from a single sample in a study of T cell responses to AZD1222 COVID-19 vaccine. The protocol was immunoSEQ multiplex PCR, while the TCRdb copy is restricted to in-frame clones and leaves out a portion. The sample has some 84,000 clones, around 90% seen once. Sample: peripheral blood, taken 28 days after the second AZD1222 dose. The receptors here all came from an adult who received the AZD1222 COVID-19 vaccine. CDR3s include the opening cysteine and the closing phenylalanine or tryptophan. The D gene is left open where the match is weak.

V	J	D	DNA	CDR3
TRBV19	TRBJ1-5	-	TGTGCCAGTAGTATGGCCCTACCGTATAGCAATCGGCCCCAGCATTTT	CASSMALPYSNRPQHF
TRBV19	TRBJ1-5	TRBD1	TGTGCCAGTACCATCGGGACAGGAGTTGGGCAGCCCCAGCATTTT	CASTIGTGVGQPQHF
TRBV2	TRBJ2-1	-	TGTGCCGTCCGGAGTAGGGTGAACAATGAGCAGTTCTTC	CAVRSRVNNEQFF
TRBV9	TRBJ2-1	-	TGTGCCAGCAGCGTAGCCCGGGGGCTGAGCTCCTACAATGAGCAGTTCTTC	CASSVARGLSSYNEQFF
TRBV5-4	TRBJ1-3	-	TGTGCCAGCAGCTTGACTGGAAACACCATATATTTT	CASSLTGNTIYF
TRBV18	TRBJ2-7	TRBD1	TGTGCCAGCTCAACAGGACAGGGGAGTACGTACGAGCAGTACTTC	CASSTGQGSTYEQYF
TRBV12-3/TRBV12-4	TRBJ1-1	-	TGTGCCACAGGGGCTGTCACTGAAGCTTTCTTT	CATGAVTEAFF
TRBV7-3	TRBJ2-1	TRBD2	TGTGCCAGCACCGTGTCCCCGGGAGGCTCCAATGAGCAGTTCTTC	CASTVSPGGSNEQFF
TRBV7-2	TRBJ2-7	-	TGTGCCAGCAGCCCGCGCTACGCCGAAGCCTCCTACGAGCAGTACTTC	CASSPRYAEASYEQYF
TRBV2	TRBJ2-7	TRBD1	TGTGCCAGCATGGAGACAGGGTTTTACGAGCAGTACTTC	CASMETGFYEQYF
TRBV30	TRBJ2-7	-	TGTGCCTGGAAGCCCCCTGCGCAGCCGAAATGGGGTACCGACGAGCAGTACTTC	CAWKPPAQPKWGTDEQYF
TRBV7-3	TRBJ1-6	-	TGTGCCAGCAGCTCCGCAAATTCACCCCTCCACTTT	CASSSANSPLHF